This T cell receptor (beta chain) emerged from a study of cytomegalovirus exposure and HLA in healthy donors. This CDR3 is 13 amino acids long. The V and J ends lost 10 bases and 2 bases respectively, with 14 bases between them. CDR1 and CDR2 from the germline V gene are MNHNS and SASEGT. The table came from immunoSEQ multiplex PCR; TCRdb's copy has only in-frame clones and leaves some out. The sample contains almost 200,000 clones, roughly 81% of which appear only once. Sequenced material: PBMCs. This receptor was taken from a woman in her twenties or thirties in good health and CMV-seronegative. The chain couples TRBV6-1 to TRBJ1-2; D remains ambiguous. Here the CDR3 DNA reads TGTGCCACCTCAGAGATACAGAACTATGGCTACACCTTC. This gives the protein CATSEIQNYGYTF.